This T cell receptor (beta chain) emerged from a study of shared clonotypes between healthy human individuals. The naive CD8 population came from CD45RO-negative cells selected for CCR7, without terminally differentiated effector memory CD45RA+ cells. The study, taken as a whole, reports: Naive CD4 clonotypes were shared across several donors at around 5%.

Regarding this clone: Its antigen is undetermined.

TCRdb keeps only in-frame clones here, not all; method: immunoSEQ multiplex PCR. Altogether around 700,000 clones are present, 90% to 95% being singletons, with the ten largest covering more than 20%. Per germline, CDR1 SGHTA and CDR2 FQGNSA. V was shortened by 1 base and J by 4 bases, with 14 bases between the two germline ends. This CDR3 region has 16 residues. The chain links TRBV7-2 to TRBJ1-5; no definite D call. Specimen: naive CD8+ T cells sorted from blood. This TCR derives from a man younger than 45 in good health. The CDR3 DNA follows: TGTGCCAGCAGCTTAGATATAGGGAGCCCTAATCAGCCCCAGCATTTT. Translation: CASSLDIGSPNQPQHF.